These 12 T cell receptor beta chains were all obtained from the same sample, sequenced in a study of response to subunit inactivated influenza vaccine. TCRdb independently ran MiXCR on the RT-PCR reads; one entry per CDR3 protein. The sample has approximately 730,000 distinct CDR3 sequences, about 15% seen once; the top ten hold roughly 6.4%. This material consisted of PBMCs from blood, taken roughly 2 weeks before vaccination. These receptors originate from a man aged 50 or older who received an inactivated influenza vaccine.

This clonotype was seen a handful of times. The chain combines TRBV10-2 with TRBJ1-6; D is undetermined. Germline V lookup: CDR1 WSHSY, CDR2 SAAADI. The ends were cut back, 5 bases at V and 7 bases at J, with 12 bases in the middle. The CDR3 totals 14 residues. The CDR3 DNA follows: TGCGCCAGCAGTCCCGGGAGATCGAATTCACCCCTCCACTTT. This translates into CASSPGRSNSPLHF.

V gene TRBV11-2 combines with J gene TRBJ2-7; maybe TRBD2 (6 bases). The CDR3 contains 16 residues. The V and J ends lost 4 bases and 0 bases respectively, with 16 bases between them. In germline, CDR1 is SGHAT, CDR2 FQNNGV. CDR3 nucleotides: TGTGCCAGCAGCTCGTCGAGTTGGGGGGACTCCTACGAGCAGTACTTC. Protein product: CASSSSSWGDSYEQYF. The variable domain in full, with the rest retrieved from reference TRBV11-2 and TRBJ2-7, is EAGVAQSPRYKIIEKRQSVAFWCNPISGHATLYWYQQILGQGPKLLIQFQNNGVVDDSQLPKDRFSAERLKGVDSTLKIQPAKLEDSAVYLCASSSSSWGDSYEQYFGPGTRLTVT.

CDR3 coding DNA: TGCAGCGTTGTACCGGCTAGCAGACAGGCAGATACGCAGTATTTT. This sequence encodes CSVVPASRQADTQYF. This chain connects TRBV29-1 to TRBJ2-3; a possible D gene is TRBD1 (6 bases). V lost 4 bases, J lost 4 bases, and 18 bases lay in between. The CDR3 runs 15 residues. Per the germline V gene, CDR1 is SQVTM and CDR2 is ANQGSEA.

This clonotype came up a few times. The V and J genes are TRBV5-1 and TRBJ2-3, with D possibly TRBD1 on 6 matching bases. CDR3 length: 14 residues. CDR1 and CDR2 (germline): SGHRS, YFSETQ. Trimming stripped 0 bases from V and 7 bases from J, with 12 bases between. The CDR3 DNA sequence: TGCGCCAGCAGCTTGGACCCAGGGGTTAATACGCAGTATTTT. Residues: CASSLDPGVNTQYF.

This clonotype was detected a few times. The chain carries TRBV5-1 and TRBJ2-7, with TRBD1 matching over 9 bases. The CDR3 is 16 amino acids. J lost 2 bases, V lost 4 bases, and 10 bases had no gene match. Germline lookup yields CDR1 SGHRS and CDR2 YFSETQ. The CDR3 DNA sequence: TGCGCCAGCAGCCCGGGGACAGGGTTCAGAACCTACGAGCAGTACTTC. Its protein product is CASSPGTGFRTYEQYF. The variable domain in full, with the rest retrieved from reference TRBV5-1 and TRBJ2-7, is KAGVTQTPRYLIKTRGQQVTLSCSPISGHRSVSWYQQTPGQGLQFLFEYFSETQRNKGNFPGRFSGRQFSNSRSEMNVSTLELGDSALYLCASSPGTGFRTYEQYFGPGTRLTVT.

The table lists this clonotype with a few counts. V usage is TRBV4-1 and J usage is TRBJ2-3; D gene unclear. The CDR3 length is 14 residues. V shed 1 base and J shed 4 bases, with 9 bases lying between them. Germline CDR1 is MGHRA and CDR2 is YSYEKL. CDR3 residues: CASSQASPADTQYF. The CDR3 DNA is TGCGCCAGCAGCCAAGCTTCTCCGGCAGATACGCAGTATTTT.

This chain connects TRBV5-5 to TRBJ2-3, with 10 nucleotides matching TRBD2. V lost 6 bases to trimming and J lost 6 bases; unmatched junction nucleotides: 10. The CDR3 extends over 15 amino acids. The germline V gene encodes CDR1 SGHKS and CDR2 YYEKEE (reference sequence). CDR3 bases: TGTGCCAGCACTAGCGGGGGCCCTCTTCGGGATACGCAGTATTTT. Its protein is CASTSGGPLRDTQYF.

The rearrangement links TRBV18 to TRBJ2-7; 8 nucleotides agree with TRBD2. This CDR3 has 18 amino acids. V lost 0 bases, J lost 0 bases, and 10 bases stayed unmatched. Germline loops: CDR1 KGHSH, CDR2 LQKENI. This CDR3 reads CASSPPSLGLASSYEQYF. Written as DNA, the CDR3 is TGTGCCAGCTCACCACCGAGTTTAGGACTAGCTTCCTCCTACGAGCAGTACTTC. Based on the CDR3 plus reference TRBV18 and TRBJ2-7, the full variable domain is NAGVMQNPRHLVRRRGQEARLRCSPMKGHSHVYWYRQLPEEGLKFMVYLQKENIIDESGMPKERFSAEFPKEGPSILRIQQVVRGDSAAYFCASSPPSLGLASSYEQYFGPGTRLTVT.

The CDR3 DNA is TGTGCCAGCAGCTCGGACTTTTCCGAGCAGTACTTC. It specifies CASSSDFSEQYF. The gene calls are TRBV14 and TRBJ2-7, with a tentative D call TRBD2 (5 bases). In germline, CDR1 is SGHDN, CDR2 FVKESK. V dropped 5 bases and J dropped 6 bases, with 11 bases sitting between them. The CDR3 is made up of 12 amino acids. The full variable domain, rest sourced from reference TRBV14 and TRBJ2-7, is EAGVTQFPSHSVIEKGQTVTLRCDPISGHDNLYWYRRVMGKEIKFLLHFVKESKQDESGMPNNRFLAERTGGTYSTLKVQPAELEDSGVYFCASSSDFSEQYFGPGTRLTVT.

V and J are TRBV6-2 or TRBV6-3 and TRBJ2-5; D not certain. Per the germline V gene, CDR1 is MNHEY and CDR2 is SVGEGT. The V and J ends lost 2 bases and 0 bases respectively, with 7 bases between them. The CDR3 consists of 14 residues. The CDR3: CASSYEHNQETQYF. CDR3 coding DNA: TGTGCCAGCAGTTACGAACATAACCAAGAGACCCAGTACTTC.

This rearrangement joins TRBV20-1 to TRBJ2-4; TRBD2 aligns across 14 bases. The junction had 2 bases not matched to a gene; V was cut back by 6 bases and J by 4 bases. CDR3 length equals 14 residues. CDR1 and CDR2 from the germline V gene are DFQATT and SNEGSKA (reference sequence). This chain's CDR3 is CSAGTSGGKNIQYF. CDR3 coding DNA: TGCAGTGCAGGGACTAGCGGGGGAAAAAACATTCAGTACTTC.

In this sample, this clonotype turned up a few times. The gene calls are TRBV7-2 and TRBJ2-5, with D unclear. CDR3 length equals 13 residues. Trimming shortened V by 2 bases and J by 4 bases, and 8 bases separated the two germline ends. Looked up from germline, CDR1 is SGHTA and CDR2 is FQGNSA. The CDR3 spells CASSLNPGETQYF. The CDR3 DNA follows: TGTGCCAGCAGCTTAAATCCGGGAGAGACCCAGTACTTC.